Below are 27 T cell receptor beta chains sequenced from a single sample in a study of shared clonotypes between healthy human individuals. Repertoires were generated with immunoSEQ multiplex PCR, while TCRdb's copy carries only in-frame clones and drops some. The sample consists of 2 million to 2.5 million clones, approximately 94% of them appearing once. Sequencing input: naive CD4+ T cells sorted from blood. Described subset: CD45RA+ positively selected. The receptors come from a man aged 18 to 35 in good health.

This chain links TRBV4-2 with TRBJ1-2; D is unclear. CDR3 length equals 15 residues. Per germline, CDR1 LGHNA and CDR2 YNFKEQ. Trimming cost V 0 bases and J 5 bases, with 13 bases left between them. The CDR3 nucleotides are TGTGCCAGCAGCCAAGATAGTGTAGTGGGGTATGGCTACACCTTC. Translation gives CASSQDSVVGYGYTF.

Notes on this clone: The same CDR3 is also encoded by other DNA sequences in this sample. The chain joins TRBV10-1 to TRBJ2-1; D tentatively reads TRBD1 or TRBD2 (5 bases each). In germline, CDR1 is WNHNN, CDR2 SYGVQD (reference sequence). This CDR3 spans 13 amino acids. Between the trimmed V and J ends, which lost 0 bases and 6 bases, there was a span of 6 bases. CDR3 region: CASSESGVNEQFF. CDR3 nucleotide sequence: TGCGCCAGCAGTGAGTCGGGGGTCAATGAGCAGTTCTTC.

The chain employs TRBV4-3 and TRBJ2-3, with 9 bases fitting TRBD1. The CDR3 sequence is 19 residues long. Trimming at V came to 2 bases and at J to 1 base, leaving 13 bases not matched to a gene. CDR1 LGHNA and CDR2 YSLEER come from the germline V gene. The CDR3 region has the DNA TGCGCCAGCAGCCAAACCGGGACAGGGAGCCCACGCCGCACAGATACGCAGTATTTT. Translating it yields CASSQTGTGSPRRTDTQYF.

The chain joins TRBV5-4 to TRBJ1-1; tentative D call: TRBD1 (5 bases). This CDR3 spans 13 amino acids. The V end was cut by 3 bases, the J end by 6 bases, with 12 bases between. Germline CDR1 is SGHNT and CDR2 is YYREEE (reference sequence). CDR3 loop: CASSSGLPAEAFF. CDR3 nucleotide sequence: TGTGCCAGCAGCTCGGGACTCCCCGCTGAAGCTTTCTTT. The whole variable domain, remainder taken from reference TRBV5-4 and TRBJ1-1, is ETGVTQSPTHLIKTRGQQVTLRCSSQSGHNTVSWYQQALGQGPQFIFQYYREEENGRGNFPPRFSGLQFPNYSSELNVNALELDDSALYLCASSSGLPAEAFFGQGTRLTVV.

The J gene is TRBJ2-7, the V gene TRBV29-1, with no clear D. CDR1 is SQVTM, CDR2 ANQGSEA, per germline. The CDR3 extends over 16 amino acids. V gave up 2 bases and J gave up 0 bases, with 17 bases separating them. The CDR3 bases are TGCAGCGTTGAATCGGTCTGGGCACAGTTCTCCTACGAGCAGTACTTC. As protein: CSVESVWAQFSYEQYF.

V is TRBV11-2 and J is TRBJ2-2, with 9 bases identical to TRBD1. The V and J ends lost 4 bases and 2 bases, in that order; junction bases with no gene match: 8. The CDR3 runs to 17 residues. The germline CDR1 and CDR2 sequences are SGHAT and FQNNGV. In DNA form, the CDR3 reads TGTGCCAGCAGCTCATTACCGGGACAGGGAAACACCGGGGAGCTGTTTTTT. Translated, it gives CASSSLPGQGNTGELFF.

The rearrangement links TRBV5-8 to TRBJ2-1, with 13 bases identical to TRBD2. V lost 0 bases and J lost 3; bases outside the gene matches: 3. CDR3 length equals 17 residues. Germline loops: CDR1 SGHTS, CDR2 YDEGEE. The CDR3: CASSLARTSGSYNEQFF. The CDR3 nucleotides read TGTGCCAGCAGCTTGGCGCGGACTAGCGGGAGCTACAATGAGCAGTTCTTC.

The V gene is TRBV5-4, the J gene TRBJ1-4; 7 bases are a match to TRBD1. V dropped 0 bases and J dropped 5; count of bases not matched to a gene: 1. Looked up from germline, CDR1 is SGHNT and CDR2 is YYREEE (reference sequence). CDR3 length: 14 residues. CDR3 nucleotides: TGTGCCAGCAGCTTGGCCAGGGGGAATGAAAAACTGTTTTTT. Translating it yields CASSLARGNEKLFF.

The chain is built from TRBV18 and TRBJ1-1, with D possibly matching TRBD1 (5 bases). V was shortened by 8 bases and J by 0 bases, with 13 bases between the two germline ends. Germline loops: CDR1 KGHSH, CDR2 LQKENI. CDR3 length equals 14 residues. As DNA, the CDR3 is TGTGCCAGCGCGGCAGGGAGAATGAACACTGAAGCTTTCTTT. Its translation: CASAAGRMNTEAFF.

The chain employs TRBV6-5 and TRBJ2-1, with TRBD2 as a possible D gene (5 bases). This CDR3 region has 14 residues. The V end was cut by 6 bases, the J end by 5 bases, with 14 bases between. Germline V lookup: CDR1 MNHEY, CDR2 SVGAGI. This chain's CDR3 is CASSATTSNNEQFF. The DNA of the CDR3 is TGTGCCAGCAGCGCGACTACTTCTAACAATGAGCAGTTCTTC.

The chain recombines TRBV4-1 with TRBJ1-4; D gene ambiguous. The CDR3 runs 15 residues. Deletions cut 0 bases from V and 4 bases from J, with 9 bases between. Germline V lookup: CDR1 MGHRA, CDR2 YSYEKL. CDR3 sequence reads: CASSQEGNGNEKLFF. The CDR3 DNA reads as TGCGCCAGCAGCCAAGAGGGGAACGGTAATGAAAAACTGTTTTTT.

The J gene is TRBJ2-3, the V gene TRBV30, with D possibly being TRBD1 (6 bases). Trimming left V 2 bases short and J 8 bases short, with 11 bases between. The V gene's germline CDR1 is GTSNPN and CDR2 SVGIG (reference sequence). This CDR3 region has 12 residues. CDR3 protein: CAWSLLGGTQYF. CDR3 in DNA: TGTGCCTGGAGTCTCTTAGGGGGTACGCAGTATTTT.

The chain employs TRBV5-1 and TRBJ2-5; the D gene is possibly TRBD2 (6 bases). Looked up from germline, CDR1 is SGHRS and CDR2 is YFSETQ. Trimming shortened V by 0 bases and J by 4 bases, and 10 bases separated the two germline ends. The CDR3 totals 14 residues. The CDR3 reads CASSLERLGETQYF. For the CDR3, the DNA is TGCGCCAGCAGCTTGGAAAGACTAGGAGAGACCCAGTACTTC.

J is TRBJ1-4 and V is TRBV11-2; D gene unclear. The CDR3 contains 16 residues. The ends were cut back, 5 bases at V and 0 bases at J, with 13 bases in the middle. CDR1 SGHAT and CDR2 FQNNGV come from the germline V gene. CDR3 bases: TGTGCCAGCAGCCTAACAGAATTCGCAACTAATGAAAAACTGTTTTTT. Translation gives CASSLTEFATNEKLFF.

The CDR3 protein is CASSAPGTEQNIQYF. CDR3 DNA: TGCGCCAGCAGCGCCCCCGGGACAGAGCAAAACATTCAGTACTTC. The chain recombines TRBV4-1 with TRBJ2-4; 7 bases agree with TRBD1. Trimming at V came to 5 bases and at J to 5 bases, leaving 9 bases not matched to a gene. CDR1 and CDR2 (germline): MGHRA, YSYEKL. The CDR3 length is 15 residues.

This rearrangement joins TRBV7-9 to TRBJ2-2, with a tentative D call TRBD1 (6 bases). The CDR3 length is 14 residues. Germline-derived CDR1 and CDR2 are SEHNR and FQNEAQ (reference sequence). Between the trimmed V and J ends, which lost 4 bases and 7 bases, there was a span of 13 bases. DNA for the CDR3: TGTGCCAGCAGCTCGACCAGGGGTATCGGGGAGCTGTTTTTT. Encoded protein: CASSSTRGIGELFF.

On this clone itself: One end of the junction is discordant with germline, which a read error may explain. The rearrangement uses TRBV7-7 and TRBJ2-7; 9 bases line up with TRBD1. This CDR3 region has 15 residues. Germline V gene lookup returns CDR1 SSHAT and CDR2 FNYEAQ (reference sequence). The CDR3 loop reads CASSKRTGDQSEQYF. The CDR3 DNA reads TGTGCTAGCAGCAAGAGGACAGGGGATCAATCCGAGCAGTACTTC.

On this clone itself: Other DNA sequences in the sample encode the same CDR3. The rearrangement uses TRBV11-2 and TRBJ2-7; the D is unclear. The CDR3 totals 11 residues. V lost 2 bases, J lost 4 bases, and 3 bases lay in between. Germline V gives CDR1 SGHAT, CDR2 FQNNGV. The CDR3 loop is CASSLFYEQYF. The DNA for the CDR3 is TGTGCCAGCAGCTTATTTTACGAGCAGTACTTC.

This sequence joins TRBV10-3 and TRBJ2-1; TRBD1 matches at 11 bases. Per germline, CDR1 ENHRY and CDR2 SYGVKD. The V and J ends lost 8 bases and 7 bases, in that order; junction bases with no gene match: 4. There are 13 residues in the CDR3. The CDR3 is CAISGQGANEQFF. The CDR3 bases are TGTGCCATCTCAGGACAGGGGGCGAATGAGCAGTTCTTC.

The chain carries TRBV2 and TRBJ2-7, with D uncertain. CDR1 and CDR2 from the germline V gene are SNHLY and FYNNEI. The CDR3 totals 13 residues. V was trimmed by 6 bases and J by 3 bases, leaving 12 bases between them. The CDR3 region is CASSFEQSYEQYF. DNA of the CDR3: TGTGCCAGCAGCTTTGAACAGAGCTACGAGCAGTACTTC.

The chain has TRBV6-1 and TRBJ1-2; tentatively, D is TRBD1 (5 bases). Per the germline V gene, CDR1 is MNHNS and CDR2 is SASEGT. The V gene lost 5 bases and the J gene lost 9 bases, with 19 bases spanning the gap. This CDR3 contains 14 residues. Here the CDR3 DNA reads TGTGCCAGCAGTTTGCCCGGGACGGCGCTTAGCTACACCTTC. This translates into CASSLPGTALSYTF.

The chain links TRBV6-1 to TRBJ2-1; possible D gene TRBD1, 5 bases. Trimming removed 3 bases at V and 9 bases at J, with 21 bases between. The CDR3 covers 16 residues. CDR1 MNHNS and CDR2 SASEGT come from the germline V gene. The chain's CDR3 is CASSERLGSGQGEQFF. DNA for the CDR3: TGTGCCAGCAGTGAGAGGTTAGGTTCCGGTCAGGGTGAGCAGTTCTTC.

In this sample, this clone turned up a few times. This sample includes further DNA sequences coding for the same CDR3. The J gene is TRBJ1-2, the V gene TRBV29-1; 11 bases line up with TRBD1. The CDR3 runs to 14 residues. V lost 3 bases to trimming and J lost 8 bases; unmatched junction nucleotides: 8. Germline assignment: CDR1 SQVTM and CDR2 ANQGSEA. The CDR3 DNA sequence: TGCAGCGTTGATCCAGCCGGGACAGGGGGGGGCTACACCTTC. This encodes CSVDPAGTGGGYTF.

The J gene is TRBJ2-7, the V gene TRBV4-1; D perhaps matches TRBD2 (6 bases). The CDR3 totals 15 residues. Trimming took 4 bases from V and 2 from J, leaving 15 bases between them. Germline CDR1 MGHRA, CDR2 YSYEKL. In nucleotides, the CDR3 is TGCGCCAGCAGCCGCCGGGACGCGGGACCCTACGAGCAGTACTTC. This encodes CASSRRDAGPYEQYF.

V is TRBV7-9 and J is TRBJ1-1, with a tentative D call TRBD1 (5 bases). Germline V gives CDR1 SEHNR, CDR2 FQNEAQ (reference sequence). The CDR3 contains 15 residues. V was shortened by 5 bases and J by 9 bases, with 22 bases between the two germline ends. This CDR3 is CASSATRGSPGQAFF. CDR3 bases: TGTGCCAGCAGCGCTACGCGGGGGTCCCCGGGGCAAGCTTTCTTT.

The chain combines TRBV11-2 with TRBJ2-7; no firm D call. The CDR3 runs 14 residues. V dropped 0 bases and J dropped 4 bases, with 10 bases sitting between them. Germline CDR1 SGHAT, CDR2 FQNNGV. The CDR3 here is CASSLEPRLYEQYF. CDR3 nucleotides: TGTGCCAGCAGCTTAGAGCCCCGGCTATACGAGCAGTACTTC.

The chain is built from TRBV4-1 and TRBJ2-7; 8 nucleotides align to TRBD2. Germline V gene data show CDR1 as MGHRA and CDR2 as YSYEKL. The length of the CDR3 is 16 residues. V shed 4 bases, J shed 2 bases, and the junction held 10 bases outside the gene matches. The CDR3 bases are TGCGCCAGCAGCCCCCCCCATAGCGGGGTTCCCTACGAGCAGTACTTC. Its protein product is CASSPPHSGVPYEQYF.